These 11 T cell receptor beta chains originate from one sample sequenced in a study of T cell repertoires in cytomegalovirus infection. These receptors are not linked to any known antigen. TCRdb reprocessed the reads with MiXCR, giving one entry per CDR3 protein. Altogether 370,000 or so distinct CDR3 sequences are present, roughly 36% being singletons, with the ten largest covering about 13%. The sample consisted of cultured PBMCs, taken from culture after CMV antigen stimulation. These receptors were collected from a human donor in good health (CMV status not recorded). Some clones in this sample may be carry-over from other donors' samples.

This clonotype was detected only a few times. The V call is TRBV6-6, the J call TRBJ2-7; 7 bases align to TRBD1. In germline, CDR1 is MNHNY, CDR2 SVGAGI (reference sequence). Trimming removed 5 bases from V and 5 bases from J; junction bases left unmatched: 6. The CDR3 spans 13 residues. The DNA for the CDR3 is TGTGCCAGCAGTATACAGGGGACGGACGAGCAGTACGTC. It encodes CASSIQGTDEQYV.

This clonotype was detected a few times. The chain recombines TRBV4-1 with TRBJ1-1; D perhaps matches TRBD1 (6 bases). CDR3 length: 16 amino acids. Between the trimmed V and J ends, which lost 7 bases and 2 bases, there was a span of 20 bases. CDR1 and CDR2 from the germline V gene are MGHRA and YSYEKL. Here the CDR3 DNA reads TGCGCCAGCACCAAAGACCCGGGGGCCTATAACACTGAAGCTTTCTTT. Translated: CASTKDPGAYNTEAFF.

This clonotype was observed many times. V is TRBV11-2 and J is TRBJ2-7; D ambiguous. The CDR3 extends over 14 amino acids. Germline V CDR1 and CDR2: SGHAT, FQNNGV. Trimming left V 5 bases short and J 6 bases short, with 17 bases between. Here the CDR3 reads CASSPGGGAPEQYV. CDR3 coding DNA: TGTGCCAGCAGCCCCGGCGGTGGAGCCCCCGAGCAGTACGTC.

This clonotype was detected a few times. This rearrangement joins TRBV27 to TRBJ2-2, with 11 nucleotides matching TRBD2. V lost 1 base and J lost 2; bases outside the gene matches: 15. Germline V gene data show CDR1 as MNHEY and CDR2 as SMNVEV (reference sequence). The CDR3 length is 21 residues. DNA for the CDR3: TGTGCCAGCAGTTTATTTCCCCACCCCGGGACTAGCGGCCTAAACACCGGGGAGCTGTTTTTT. This translates into CASSLFPHPGTSGLNTGELFF.

This chain connects TRBV7-6 to TRBJ2-1; 12 nucleotides align to TRBD2. CDR1 is SGHVS and CDR2 is FNYEAQ in the germline V gene. Losses at the gene ends were 2 bases for V and 5 bases for J; bases not matched to a gene: 7. The CDR3 is 17 amino acids. The CDR3 region is CASSLTLTSGRDNEQFF. In nucleotides, the CDR3 is TGTGCCAGCAGCTTAACCCTGACTAGCGGGAGAGACAATGAGCAGTTCTTC.

The CDR3, as DNA: TGTGCCAGCAGCCTTAAGAGGCTAGCGGGCTCCTACAATGAGCAGTTCTTC. Translation: CASSLKRLAGSYNEQFF. V is TRBV7-9 and J is TRBJ2-1; 8 bases align to TRBD2. The CDR3 runs to 17 residues. Germline lookup yields CDR1 SEHNR and CDR2 FQNEAQ (reference sequence). V trimming: 5 bases; J trimming: 0 bases; junction bases outside the gene matches: 9.

The rearrangement joins TRBV28 to TRBJ2-7; D assignment may be TRBD1 or TRBD2 (5 bases each). Trimming stripped 3 bases from V and 1 base from J, with 10 bases between. The CDR3 loop spans 14 amino acids. Germline CDR1 reads MDHEN; CDR2 reads SYDVKM. As DNA, the CDR3 is TGTGCCAGCAGTTTTTCAGGGAGATCCTACGAGCAGTACGTC. Amino acid sequence: CASSFSGRSYEQYV.

This clonotype was recorded at least ten times. The chain carries TRBV7-2 and TRBJ2-3; D gene uncertain. The germline V and J ends were trimmed by 5 bases and 5 bases, with 11 bases remaining between them. In germline, CDR1 is SGHTA, CDR2 FQGNSA. The CDR3 runs to 13 residues. The DNA for the CDR3 is TGTGCCAGCAGCATTGGGCCCCTAGATACGCAGTATTTT. Its translation: CASSIGPLDTQYF. The full variable domain, completed using reference TRBV7-2 and TRBJ2-3, is GAGVSQSPSNKVTEKGKDVELRCDPISGHTALYWYRQSLGQGLEFLIYFQGNSAPDKSGLPSDRFSAERTGGSVSTLTIQRTQQEDSAVYLCASSIGPLDTQYFGPGTRLTVL.

The chain carries TRBV29-1 and TRBJ2-7, with 10 bases aligning to TRBD1. The CDR3 is 14 amino acids. Germline CDR1 is SQVTM and CDR2 is ANQGSEA. V shed 4 bases and J 3 bases; nucleotides not matched to a gene: 6. CDR3 in DNA: TGCAGCGTTGCCCGGACAGGGGGAAGCTACGAGCAGTACTTC. Translated, it gives CSVARTGGSYEQYF.

There are many counts of this clonotype. V gene TRBV28 combines with J gene TRBJ2-7; D is perhaps TRBD2 (5 bases). CDR1 is MDHEN and CDR2 is SYDVKM in the germline V gene. CDR3 length equals 15 residues. V gave up 5 bases and J gave up 4 bases, with 18 bases separating them. Here the CDR3 reads CASSRVNPGWYEQYV. In DNA form, the CDR3 reads TGTGCCAGCAGTCGTGTCAACCCGGGGTGGTACGAGCAGTACGTC.

This clonotype has more than one count but fewer than ten. The chain is built from TRBV6-2 or TRBV6-3 and TRBJ2-7; 7 bases fit TRBD1. V dropped 7 bases and J dropped 2; count of bases not matched to a gene: 8. Germline-derived CDR1 and CDR2 are MNHEY and SVGEGT. The length of the CDR3 is 14 residues. The DNA for the CDR3 is TGTGCCAGCAAGTCCGGGACAGTCCCCTACGAGCAGTACGTC. It specifies CASKSGTVPYEQYV.